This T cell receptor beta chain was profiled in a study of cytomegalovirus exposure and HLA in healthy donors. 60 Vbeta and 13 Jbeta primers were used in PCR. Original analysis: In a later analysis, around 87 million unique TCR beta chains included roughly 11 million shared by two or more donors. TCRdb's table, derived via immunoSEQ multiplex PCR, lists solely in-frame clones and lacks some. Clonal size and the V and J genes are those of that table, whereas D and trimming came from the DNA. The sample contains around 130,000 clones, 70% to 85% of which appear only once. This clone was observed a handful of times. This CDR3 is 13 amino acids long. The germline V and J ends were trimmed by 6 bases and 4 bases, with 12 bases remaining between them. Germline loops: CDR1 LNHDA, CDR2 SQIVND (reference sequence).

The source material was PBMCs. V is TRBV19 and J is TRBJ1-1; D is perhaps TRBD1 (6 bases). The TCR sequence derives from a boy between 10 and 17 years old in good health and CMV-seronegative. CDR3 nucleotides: TGTGCCAGTAGCTTGGGGGCTTCCACTGAAGCTTTCTTT. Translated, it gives CASSLGASTEAFF.